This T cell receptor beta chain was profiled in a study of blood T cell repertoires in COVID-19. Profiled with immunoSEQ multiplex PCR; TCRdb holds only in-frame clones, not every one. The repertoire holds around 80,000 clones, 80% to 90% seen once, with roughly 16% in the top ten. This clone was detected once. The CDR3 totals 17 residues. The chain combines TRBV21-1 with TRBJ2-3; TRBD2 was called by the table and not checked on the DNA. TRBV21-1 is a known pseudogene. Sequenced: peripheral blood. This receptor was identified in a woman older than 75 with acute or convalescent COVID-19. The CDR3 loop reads CASSQIKRGGAPDTQYF. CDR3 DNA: TGTGCCAGCAGCCAAATAAAACGCGGGGGGGCCCCAGATACGCAGTATTTT.